This T cell receptor (beta chain) was captured in a study of chemoradiotherapy in HPV16-positive cancers. Notes on the study in general: HPV-specific T cells were functionally defined from only a couple of HPV16-positive patients. Candidate HPV-specific clones and E7-related TCR motifs grew in tumor during treatment. Better recurrence-free survival went with HPV-responsive T-cell expansion in HPV16-positive patients.

A note on this clone: Its matching antigen is unknown.

The CDR3 has 14 residues. From germline, CDR1 is LGHNA and CDR2 YSLEER. V lost 0 bases, J lost 7 bases, and 9 bases lay in between. TCRdb's copy holds only in-frame clones and misses some; the assay was immunoSEQ multiplex PCR. The table includes approximately 7,000 clones, around 90% detected once. The receptor's source is a human donor with HPV-associated anogenital cancer. The sample here was tumor tissue, taken from a patient who underwent chemoradiotherapy. The chain links TRBV4-3 to TRBJ2-2; no firm D call. This CDR3 reads CASSQELLGGELFF. The CDR3 bases are TGCGCCAGCAGCCAAGAGTTATTAGGCGGGGAGCTGTTTTTT.